The text below deals with one TCR beta chain. As yet, its antigen is unknown. The germline V gene encodes CDR1 MNHEY and CDR2 SMNVEV (reference sequence). Trimming cost V 3 bases and J 3 bases; bases outside gene matches: 0. CDR3 length: 13 residues. This entry is derived from a study of graft-versus-host responses after intestinal transplantation. Study-wide results and limits: GvH clones appeared in recipient marrow, some first in ileum or blood. The study found high graft-versus-host to host-versus-graft clonal ratios in allografts of patients with graft-donor T cell macrochimerism. The highest levels of circulating GvH clones went along with early declines in HvG clones after transplant.

Measured with immunoSEQ multiplex PCR; TCRdb has only the in-frame clones, and not every one. The data show tens of thousands of clones, with 85% to 95% seen just once and 0.23% held by the top ten. This chain uses TRBV27 with TRBJ2-3, with 7 nucleotides matching TRBD2. The specimen was unstimulated CD8+ T cells sorted from spleen or lymph node cells, collected before transplant. The clonotype comes from a human donor who was the organ donor for an intestinal transplant. The CDR3 here is CASSFGGTDTQYF. CDR3 nucleotide sequence: TGTGCCAGCAGTTTCGGGGGGACAGATACGCAGTATTTT.